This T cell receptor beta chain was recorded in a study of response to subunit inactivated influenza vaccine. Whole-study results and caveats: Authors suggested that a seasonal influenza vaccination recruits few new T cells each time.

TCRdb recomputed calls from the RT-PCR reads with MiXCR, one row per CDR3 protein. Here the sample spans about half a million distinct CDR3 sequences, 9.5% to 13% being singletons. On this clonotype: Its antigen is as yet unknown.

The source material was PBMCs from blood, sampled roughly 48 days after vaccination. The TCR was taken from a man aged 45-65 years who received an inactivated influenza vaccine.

CDR3 in amino acids: CASSSTGTNNINEQFF. The CDR3 DNA is TGTGCCAGCAGTTCTACCGGGACTAACAACATCAATGAGCAGTTCTTC. V and J are TRBV12-3 or TRBV12-4 and TRBJ2-1, with 7 bases fitting TRBD2. The length of the CDR3 is 16 residues. V lost 4 bases to trimming and J lost 6 bases; unmatched junction nucleotides: 12.